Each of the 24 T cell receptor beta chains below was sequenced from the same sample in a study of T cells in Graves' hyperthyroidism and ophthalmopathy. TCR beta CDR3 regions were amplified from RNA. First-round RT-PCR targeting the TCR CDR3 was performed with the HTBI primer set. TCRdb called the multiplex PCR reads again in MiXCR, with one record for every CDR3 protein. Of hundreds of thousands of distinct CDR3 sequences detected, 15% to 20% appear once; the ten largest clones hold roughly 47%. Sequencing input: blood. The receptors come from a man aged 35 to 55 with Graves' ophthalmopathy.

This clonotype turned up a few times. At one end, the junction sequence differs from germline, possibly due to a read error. DNA of the CDR3: TGTGCCAGCAGCTTAGCCTCCTACGGGCAGTACTTC. This codes for CASSLASYGQYF. The chain employs TRBV7-2 and TRBJ2-7, with D uncertain. The CDR3 spans 12 residues. The germline V gene encodes CDR1 SGHTA and CDR2 FQGNSA.

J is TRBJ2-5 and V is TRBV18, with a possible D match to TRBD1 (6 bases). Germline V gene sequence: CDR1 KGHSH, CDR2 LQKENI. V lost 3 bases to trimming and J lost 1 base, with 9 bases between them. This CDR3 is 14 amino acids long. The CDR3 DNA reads TGTGCCAGCTCACCGATACAGGGCCAAGAGACCCAGTACTTC. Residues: CASSPIQGQETQYF.

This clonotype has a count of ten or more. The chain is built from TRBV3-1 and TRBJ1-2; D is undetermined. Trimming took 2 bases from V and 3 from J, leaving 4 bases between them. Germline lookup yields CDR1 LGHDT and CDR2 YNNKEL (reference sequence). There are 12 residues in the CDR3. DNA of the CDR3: TGTGCCAGCAGCCAATTGGACTATGGCTACACCTTC. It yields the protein CASSQLDYGYTF.

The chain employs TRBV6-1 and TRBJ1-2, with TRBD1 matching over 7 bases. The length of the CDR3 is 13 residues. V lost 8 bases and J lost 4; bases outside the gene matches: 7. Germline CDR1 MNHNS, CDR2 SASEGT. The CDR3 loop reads CASPRGFGYGYTF. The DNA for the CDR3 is TGTGCCAGCCCCAGGGGGTTTGGCTATGGCTACACCTTC.

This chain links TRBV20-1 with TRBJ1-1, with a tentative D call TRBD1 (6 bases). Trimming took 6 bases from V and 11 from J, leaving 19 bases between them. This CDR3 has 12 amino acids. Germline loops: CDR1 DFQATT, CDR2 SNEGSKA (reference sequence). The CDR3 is CSAREGGGRAFF. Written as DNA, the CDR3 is TGCAGTGCCCGGGAGGGGGGCGGTCGGGCTTTCTTT.

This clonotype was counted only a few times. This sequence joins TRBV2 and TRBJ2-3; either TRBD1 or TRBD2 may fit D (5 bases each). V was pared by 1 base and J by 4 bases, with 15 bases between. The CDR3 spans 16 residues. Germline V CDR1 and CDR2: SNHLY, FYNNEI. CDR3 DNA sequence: TGTGCCAGCAGTGAAGGTGGGGCGGGTAGGTCAGATACGCAGTATTTT. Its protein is CASSEGGAGRSDTQYF.

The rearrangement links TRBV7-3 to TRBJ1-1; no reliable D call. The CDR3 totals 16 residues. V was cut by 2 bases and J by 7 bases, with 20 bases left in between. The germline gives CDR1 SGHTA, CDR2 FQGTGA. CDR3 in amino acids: CASSLVGSLESGEAFF. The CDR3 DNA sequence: TGTGCCAGCAGCTTAGTCGGGTCCCTCGAGAGTGGTGAAGCTTTCTTT.

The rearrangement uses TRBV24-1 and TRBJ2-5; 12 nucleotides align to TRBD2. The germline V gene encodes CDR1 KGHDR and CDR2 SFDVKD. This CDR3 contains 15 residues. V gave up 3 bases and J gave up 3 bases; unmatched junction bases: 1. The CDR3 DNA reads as TGTGCCACCAGTGATCGGACTAGCGGGGAAGAGACCCAGTACTTC. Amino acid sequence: CATSDRTSGEETQYF.

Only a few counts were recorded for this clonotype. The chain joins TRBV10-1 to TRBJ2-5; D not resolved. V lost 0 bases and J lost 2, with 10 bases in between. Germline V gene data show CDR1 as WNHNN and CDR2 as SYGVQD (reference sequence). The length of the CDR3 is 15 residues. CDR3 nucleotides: TGCGCCAGCAGTGAGTCGGGCGGAAATCAAGAGACCCAGTACTTC. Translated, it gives CASSESGGNQETQYF.

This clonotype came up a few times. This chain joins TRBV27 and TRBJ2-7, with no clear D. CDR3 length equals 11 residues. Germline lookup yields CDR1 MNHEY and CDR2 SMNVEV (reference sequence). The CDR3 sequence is CEHYSSYEQYF. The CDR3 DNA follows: TGTGAACACTACAGCTCCTACGAGCAGTACTTC.

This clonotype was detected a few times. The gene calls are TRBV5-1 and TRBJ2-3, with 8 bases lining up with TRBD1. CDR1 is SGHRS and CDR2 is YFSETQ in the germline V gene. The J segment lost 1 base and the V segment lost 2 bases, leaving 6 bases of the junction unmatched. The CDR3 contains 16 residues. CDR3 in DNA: TGCGCCAGCAGCTTCGGACAGGGCTGGGGCACAGATACGCAGTATTTT. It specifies CASSFGQGWGTDTQYF.

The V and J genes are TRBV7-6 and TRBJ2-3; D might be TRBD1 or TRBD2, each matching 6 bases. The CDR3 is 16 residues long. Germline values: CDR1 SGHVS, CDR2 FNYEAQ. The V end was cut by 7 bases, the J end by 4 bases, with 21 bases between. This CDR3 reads CASKLGGPFRPDTQYF. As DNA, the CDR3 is TGTGCCAGCAAGCTAGGGGGGCCGTTTCGGCCAGATACGCAGTATTTT.

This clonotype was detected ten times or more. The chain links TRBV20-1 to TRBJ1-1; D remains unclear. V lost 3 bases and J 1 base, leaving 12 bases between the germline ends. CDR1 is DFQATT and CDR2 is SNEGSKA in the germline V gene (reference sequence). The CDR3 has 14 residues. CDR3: CSASSLVENTEAFF. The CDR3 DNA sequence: TGCAGTGCTAGTTCATTGGTGGAGAACACTGAAGCTTTCTTT.

The CDR3 here is CASSYSIHVSGANVLTF. For the CDR3, the DNA is TGTGCCAGCAGTTACTCTATCCACGTTAGTGGGGCCAACGTCCTGACTTTC. The chain combines TRBV6-7 with TRBJ2-6; D gene unclear. TRBV6-7 carries the ORF label, with uncertain function. With 0 bases removed from V and 3 bases from J, the gap between germline ends came to 12 bases. The CDR3 is 17 residues long.

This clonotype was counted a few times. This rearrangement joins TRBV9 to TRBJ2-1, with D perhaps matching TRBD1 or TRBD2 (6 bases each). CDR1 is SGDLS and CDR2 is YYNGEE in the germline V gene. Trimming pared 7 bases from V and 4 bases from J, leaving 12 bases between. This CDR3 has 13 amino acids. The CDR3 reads CASDRGGYNEQFF. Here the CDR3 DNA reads TGTGCCAGCGATCGAGGGGGGTACAATGAGCAGTTCTTC.

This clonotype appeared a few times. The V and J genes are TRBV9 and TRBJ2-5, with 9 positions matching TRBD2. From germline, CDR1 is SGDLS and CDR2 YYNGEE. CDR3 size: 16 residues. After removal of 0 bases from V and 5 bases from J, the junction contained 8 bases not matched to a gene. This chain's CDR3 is CASSVEVAGVGETQYF. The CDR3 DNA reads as TGTGCCAGCAGCGTAGAAGTAGCGGGAGTGGGGGAGACCCAGTACTTC.

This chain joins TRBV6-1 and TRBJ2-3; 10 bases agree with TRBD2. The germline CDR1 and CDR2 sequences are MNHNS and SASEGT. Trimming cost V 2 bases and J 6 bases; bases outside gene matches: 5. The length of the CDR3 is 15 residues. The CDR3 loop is CASSELAGVMDTQYF. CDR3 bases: TGTGCCAGCAGTGAACTAGCGGGAGTGATGGATACGCAGTATTTT.

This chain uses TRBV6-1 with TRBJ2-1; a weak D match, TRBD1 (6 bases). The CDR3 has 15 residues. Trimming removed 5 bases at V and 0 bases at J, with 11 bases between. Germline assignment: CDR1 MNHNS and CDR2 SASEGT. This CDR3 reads CASSRGHNSYNEQFF. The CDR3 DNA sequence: TGTGCCAGCAGTAGGGGACATAACTCCTACAATGAGCAGTTCTTC.

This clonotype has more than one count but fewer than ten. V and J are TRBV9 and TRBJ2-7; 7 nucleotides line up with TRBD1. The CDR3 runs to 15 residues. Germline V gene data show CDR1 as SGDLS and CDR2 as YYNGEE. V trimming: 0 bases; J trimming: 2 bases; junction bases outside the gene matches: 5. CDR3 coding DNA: TGTGCCAGCAGCGTAGAGGCAGGGGGAACCTACGAGCAGTACTTC. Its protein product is CASSVEAGGTYEQYF.

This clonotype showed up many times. The DNA of the CDR3 is TGTGCCTGGGGCCTTAGCGGGAGAACGCTGTTTTTT. This translates into CAWGLSGRTLFF. The chain uses TRBV30 and TRBJ2-2, with TRBD2 identical over 9 bases. Germline V gene lookup returns CDR1 GTSNPN and CDR2 SVGIG (reference sequence). V shed 5 bases and J 13 bases; nucleotides not matched to a gene: 8. The CDR3 length is 12 residues.

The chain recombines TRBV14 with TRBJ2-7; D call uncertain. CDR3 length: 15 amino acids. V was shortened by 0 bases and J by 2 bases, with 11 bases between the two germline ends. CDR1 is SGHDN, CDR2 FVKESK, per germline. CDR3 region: CASSQEIGFPYEQYF. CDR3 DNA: TGTGCCAGCAGCCAAGAAATAGGGTTCCCCTACGAGCAGTACTTC.

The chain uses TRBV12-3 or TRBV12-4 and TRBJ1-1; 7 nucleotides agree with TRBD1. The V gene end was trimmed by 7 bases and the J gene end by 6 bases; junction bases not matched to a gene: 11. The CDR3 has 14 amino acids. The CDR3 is CASNLGGRGAEAFF. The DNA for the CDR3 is TGTGCCAGCAATCTAGGGGGCAGGGGAGCTGAAGCTTTCTTT.

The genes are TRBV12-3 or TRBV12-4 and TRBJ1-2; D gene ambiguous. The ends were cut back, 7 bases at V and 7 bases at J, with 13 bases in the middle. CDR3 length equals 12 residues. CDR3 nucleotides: TGTGCCAGCAAGCAAGAGGGCGGTGGCTACACCTTC. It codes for CASKQEGGGYTF.

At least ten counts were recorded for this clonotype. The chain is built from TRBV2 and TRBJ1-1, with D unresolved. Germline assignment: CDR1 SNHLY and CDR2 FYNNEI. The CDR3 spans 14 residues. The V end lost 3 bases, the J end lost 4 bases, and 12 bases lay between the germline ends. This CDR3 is CASSEGQRATEAFF. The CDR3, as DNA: TGTGCCAGCAGTGAGGGTCAGAGGGCCACTGAAGCTTTCTTT.